This T cell receptor beta chain was observed in a study of blood T cell repertoires in COVID-19. Looking at the study overall: Samples representing acute and convalescent COVID-19 were sourced from the United States, Italy and Spain. PBMCs, B-cell-depleted T cells, or T cells provided the cDNA or gDNA that made up the material.

This table comes from immunoSEQ multiplex PCR, and its TCRdb copy is limited to in-frame clones, with some not included. This table has under 300,000 clones, about nine tenths appearing once. This study enrolled people aged roughly 18 to 100 from roughly 22 US geographic areas. Participants had their cohort set by participant-reported clinical history. CDR3 length: 13 amino acids. Germline CDR1 reads GTSNPN; CDR2 reads SVGIG (reference sequence). V was cut by 7 bases and J by 8 bases, with 15 bases left in between. Sequencing input: PBMCs or T cells enriched from blood (not recorded which). V gene TRBV30 combines with J gene TRBJ1-6; tentative D call: TRBD1 (6 bases). The clonotype was recovered from a woman aged 60-75 years who had recovered from COVID-19. As DNA, the CDR3 is TGTGCCTCTGACGGGGGGCTGGATTCACCCCTCCACTTT. Translated, it gives CASDGGLDSPLHF. The complete variable domain, with remaining parts taken from reference TRBV30 and TRBJ1-6, reads SQTIHQWPATLVQPVGSPLSLECTVEGTSNPNLYWYRQAAGRGLQLLFYSVGIGQISSEVPQNLSASRPQDRQFILSSKKLLLSDSGFYLCASDGGLDSPLHFGNGTRLTVT.